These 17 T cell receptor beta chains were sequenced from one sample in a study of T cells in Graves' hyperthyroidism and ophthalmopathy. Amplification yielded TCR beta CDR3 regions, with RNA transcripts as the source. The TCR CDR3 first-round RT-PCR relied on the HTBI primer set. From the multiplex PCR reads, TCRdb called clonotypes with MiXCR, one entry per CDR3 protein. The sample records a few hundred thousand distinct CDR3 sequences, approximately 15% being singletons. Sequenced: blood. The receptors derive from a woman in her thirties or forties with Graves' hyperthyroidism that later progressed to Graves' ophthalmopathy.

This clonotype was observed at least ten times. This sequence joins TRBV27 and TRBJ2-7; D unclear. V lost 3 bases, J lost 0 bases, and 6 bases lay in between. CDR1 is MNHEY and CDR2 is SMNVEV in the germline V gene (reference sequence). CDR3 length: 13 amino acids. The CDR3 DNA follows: TGTGCCAGCAGTTTGTCCGTCTCCTACGAGCAGTACTTC. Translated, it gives CASSLSVSYEQYF.

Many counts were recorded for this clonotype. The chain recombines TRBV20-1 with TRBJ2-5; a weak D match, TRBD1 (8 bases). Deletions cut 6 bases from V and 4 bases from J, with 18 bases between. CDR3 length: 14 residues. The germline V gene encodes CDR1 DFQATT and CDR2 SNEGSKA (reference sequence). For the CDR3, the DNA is TGCAGTGCCGGACAGGGCGGGGGAGCAGAGACCCAGTACTTC. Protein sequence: CSAGQGGGAETQYF.

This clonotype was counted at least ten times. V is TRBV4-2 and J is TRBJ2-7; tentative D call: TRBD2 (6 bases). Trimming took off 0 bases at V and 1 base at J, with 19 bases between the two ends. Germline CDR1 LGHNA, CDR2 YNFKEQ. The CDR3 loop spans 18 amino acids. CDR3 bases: TGTGCCAGCAGCCAAGAAGGGTGGGTGGGGGAGGATTCCTACGAGCAGTACTTC. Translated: CASSQEGWVGEDSYEQYF.

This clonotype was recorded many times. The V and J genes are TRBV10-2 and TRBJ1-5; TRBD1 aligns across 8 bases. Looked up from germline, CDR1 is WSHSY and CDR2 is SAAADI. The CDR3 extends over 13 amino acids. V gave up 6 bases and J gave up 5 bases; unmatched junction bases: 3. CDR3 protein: CASRDRGYQPQHF. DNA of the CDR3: TGCGCCAGCAGAGACAGGGGCTATCAGCCCCAGCATTTT.

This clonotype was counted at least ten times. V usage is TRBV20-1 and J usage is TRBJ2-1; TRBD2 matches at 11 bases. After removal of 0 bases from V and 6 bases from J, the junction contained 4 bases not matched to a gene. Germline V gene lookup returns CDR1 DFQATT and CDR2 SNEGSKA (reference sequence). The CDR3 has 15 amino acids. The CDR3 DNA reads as TGCAGTGCTAGAGAGACTAGCGGGGACTCCAATGAGCAGTTCTTC. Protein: CSARETSGDSNEQFF.

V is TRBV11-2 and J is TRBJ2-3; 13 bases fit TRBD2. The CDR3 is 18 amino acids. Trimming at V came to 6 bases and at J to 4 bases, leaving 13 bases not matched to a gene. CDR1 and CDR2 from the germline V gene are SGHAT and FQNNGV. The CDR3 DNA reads TGTGCCAGCAGTCGAACTAGCGGGAGGGCTCTATACGCAGATACGCAGTATTTT. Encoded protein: CASSRTSGRALYADTQYF.

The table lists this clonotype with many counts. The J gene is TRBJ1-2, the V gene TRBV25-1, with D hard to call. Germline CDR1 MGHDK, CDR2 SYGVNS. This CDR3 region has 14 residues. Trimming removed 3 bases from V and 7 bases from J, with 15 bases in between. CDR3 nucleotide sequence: TGTGCCAGCAGTGATCTCGGCGGACGGCGTGGCTACACCTTC. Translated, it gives CASSDLGGRRGYTF.

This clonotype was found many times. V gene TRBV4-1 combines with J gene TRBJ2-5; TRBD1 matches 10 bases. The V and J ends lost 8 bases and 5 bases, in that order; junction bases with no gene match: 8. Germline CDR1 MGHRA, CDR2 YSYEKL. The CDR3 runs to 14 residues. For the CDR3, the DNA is TGCGCCAGCCGACCGACAGGGGGCGCCGAGACCCAGTACTTC. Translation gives CASRPTGGAETQYF.

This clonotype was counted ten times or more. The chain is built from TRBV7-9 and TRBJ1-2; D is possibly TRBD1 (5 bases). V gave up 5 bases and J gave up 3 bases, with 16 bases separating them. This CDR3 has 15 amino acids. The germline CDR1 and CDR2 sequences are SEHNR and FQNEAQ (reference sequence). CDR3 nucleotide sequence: TGTGCCAGCAGCCCGGGACTCCTAAGGGACTATGGCTACACCTTC. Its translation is CASSPGLLRDYGYTF.

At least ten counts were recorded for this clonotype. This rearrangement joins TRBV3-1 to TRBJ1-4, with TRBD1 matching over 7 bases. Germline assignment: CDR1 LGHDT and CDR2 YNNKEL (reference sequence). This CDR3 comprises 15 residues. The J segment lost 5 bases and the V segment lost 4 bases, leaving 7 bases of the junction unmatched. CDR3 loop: CASSRRQGGNEKLFF. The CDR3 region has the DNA TGTGCCAGCAGCCGAAGACAGGGCGGGAATGAAAAACTGTTTTTT.

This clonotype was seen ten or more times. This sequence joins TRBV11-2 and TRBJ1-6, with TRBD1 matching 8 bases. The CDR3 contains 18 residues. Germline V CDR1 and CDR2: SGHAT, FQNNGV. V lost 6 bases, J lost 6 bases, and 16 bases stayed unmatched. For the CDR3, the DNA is TGTGCCAGCAGTCCCATGGGCCACAGGGGGAATTCTAATTCACCCCTCCACTTT. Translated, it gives CASSPMGHRGNSNSPLHF.

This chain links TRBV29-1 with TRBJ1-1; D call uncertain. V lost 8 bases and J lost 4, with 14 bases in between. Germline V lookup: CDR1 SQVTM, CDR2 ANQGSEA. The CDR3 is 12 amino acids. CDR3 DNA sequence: TGCAGCATCGTCATGCGGGGCACTGAAGCTTTCTTT. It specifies CSIVMRGTEAFF.

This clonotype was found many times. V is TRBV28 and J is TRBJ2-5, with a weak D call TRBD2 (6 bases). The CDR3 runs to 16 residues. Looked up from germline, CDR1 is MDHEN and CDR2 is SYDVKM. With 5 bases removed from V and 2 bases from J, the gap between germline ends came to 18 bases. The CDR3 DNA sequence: TGTGCCAGCAGTCCCAGACTAGTAGTATTTCAAGAGACCCAGTACTTC. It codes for CASSPRLVVFQETQYF.

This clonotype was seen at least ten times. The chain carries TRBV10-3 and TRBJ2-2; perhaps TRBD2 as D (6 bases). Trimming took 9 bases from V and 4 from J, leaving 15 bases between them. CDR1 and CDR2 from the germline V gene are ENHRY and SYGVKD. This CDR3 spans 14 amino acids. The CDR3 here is CAITSKAGTGELFF. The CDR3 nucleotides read TGTGCCATTACGTCGAAAGCGGGCACCGGGGAGCTGTTTTTT.

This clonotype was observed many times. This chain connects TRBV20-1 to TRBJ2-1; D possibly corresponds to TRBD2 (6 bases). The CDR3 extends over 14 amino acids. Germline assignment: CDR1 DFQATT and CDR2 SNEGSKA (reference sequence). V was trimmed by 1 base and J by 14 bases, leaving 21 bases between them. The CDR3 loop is CSARVETSAPEEFF. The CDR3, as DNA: TGCAGTGCTAGAGTCGAGACTAGTGCCCCCGAGGAGTTCTTC.

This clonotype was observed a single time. The CDR3 loop is CASSESGPRKYEQYF. The CDR3 DNA sequence: TGTGCCAGCAGTGAATCAGGGCCGCGGAAGTACGAGCAGTACTTC. This rearrangement joins TRBV6-1 to TRBJ2-7; D may be TRBD1 (5 bases). The V end lost 2 bases, the J end lost 4 bases, and 15 bases lay between the germline ends. This CDR3 has 15 residues. Germline V lookup: CDR1 MNHNS, CDR2 SASEGT.

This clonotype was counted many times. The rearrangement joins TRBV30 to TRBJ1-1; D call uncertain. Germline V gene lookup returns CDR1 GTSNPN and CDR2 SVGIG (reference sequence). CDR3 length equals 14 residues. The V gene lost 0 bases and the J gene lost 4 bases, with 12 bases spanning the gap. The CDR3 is CAWSVSSWGTEAFF. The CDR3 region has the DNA TGTGCCTGGAGTGTATCCTCCTGGGGCACTGAAGCTTTCTTT.